This TCR beta chain was identified during a study of T cell repertoires in cytomegalovirus infection (dated by TCRdb to about 2019). With regard to the full study: Because public TCR beta signatures pointed to carriage of CMV infection together with the matching HLA type, the HLA type of each donor mattered for the analysis.

Note on this clonotype: There is no known antigen for this receptor. It has no much larger one-base neighbor in the sample; base qualities were not kept.

The CDR3 runs 14 residues from the cysteine to the phenylalanine. Of all the DNA, just the CDR3 is kept, 42 bases in frame from base 1. A distance of 12 bases separates the germline ends of V and J, which lose 2 bases and 5 bases respectively. CDR1 and CDR2 were assigned from the germline V gene as SNHLY and FYNNEI. The instrument was an Illumina HiSeq 1500. TCRdb applied fastp at Q25 and MiXCR to the public reads, then kept only in-frame beta chains. One record per CDR3 amino acid sequence lists the most common genes and DNA. For this sample there are a few hundred thousand distinct CDR3 sequences; roughly 29% appear just once. The ten top clones hold around 13% of the sample. Study-wide findings and limitations: In the ex vivo response, HLA-C-restricted CMV-specific TCR beta clonotypes were dominant, and in two of eight donors the single most frequent clonotype came from this HLA-C-restricted group. Cumulative frequency of public TCR beta family members discriminated carriers of CMV infection plus the relevant HLA type in this cohort and an independent 352-donor cohort.

This receptor was taken from a human donor in good health (CMV status not recorded). Some clones in this sample may be carry-over from other donors' samples. Source material: PBMCs. The chain joins TRBV2 to TRBJ2-5; the D gene is possibly TRBD1, with 6 bases matching. The nucleotides are TGTGCCAGCAGTGAACCACAGGGTCTGGAGACCCAGTACTTC. Its protein reads: CASSEPQGLETQYF.